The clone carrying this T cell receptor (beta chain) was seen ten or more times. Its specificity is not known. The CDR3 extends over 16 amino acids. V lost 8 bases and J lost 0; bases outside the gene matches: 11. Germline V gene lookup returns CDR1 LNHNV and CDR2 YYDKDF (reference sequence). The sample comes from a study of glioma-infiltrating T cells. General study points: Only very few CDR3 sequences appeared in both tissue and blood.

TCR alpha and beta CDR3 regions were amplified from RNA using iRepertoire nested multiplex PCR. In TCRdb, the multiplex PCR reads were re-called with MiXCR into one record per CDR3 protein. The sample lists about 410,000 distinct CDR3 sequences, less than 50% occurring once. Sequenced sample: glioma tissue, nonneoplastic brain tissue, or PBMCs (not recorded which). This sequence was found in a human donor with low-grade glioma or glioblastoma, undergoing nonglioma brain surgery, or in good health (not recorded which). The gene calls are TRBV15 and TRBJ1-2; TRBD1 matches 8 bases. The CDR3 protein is CATLKKQGASNYGYTF. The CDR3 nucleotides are TGTGCCACCCTGAAAAAGCAGGGGGCTTCTAACTATGGCTACACCTTC.